The 20 T cell receptor beta chains listed next were all sequenced from one sample in a study of OX40 agonist ivuxolimab in advanced cancers. The library came from the immunoSEQ multiplex PCR assay. In its TCRdb copy, this immuneACCESS table keeps in-frame sequences only and misses some clones. Where compared with another copy, unresolved V genes explain less than half of these, and the others have no known cause. Here the sample has about 26,000 clones; 76% occur a single time. Approximately 15% of the sample goes to the ten largest clones. The sequencing here drew on CD4+ or CD8+ T cells sorted from blood, taken in a trial of the OX40 agonist ivuxolimab. The receptors come from an adult with an advanced solid tumor such as melanoma, head and neck, liver or kidney cancer.

This sequence joins TRBV30 and TRBJ2-1; a weak D match, TRBD2 (6 bases). Germline values: CDR1 GTSNPN, CDR2 SVGIG (reference sequence). The germline V and J ends were trimmed by 1 base and 7 bases, with 14 bases remaining between them. The CDR3 sequence is 14 residues long. CDR3 DNA: TGTGCCTGGAGTGATCTCGGACTAACGAATGAGCAGTTCTTC. It yields the protein CAWSDLGLTNEQFF.

This clone was observed once. The chain links TRBV10-3 to TRBJ2-7; no definite D call. The CDR3 covers 14 residues. Germline values: CDR1 ENHRY, CDR2 SYGVKD. V was trimmed by 3 bases and J by 2 bases, leaving 11 bases between them. The CDR3 region is CAISDSRSPYEQYF. In DNA, the CDR3 is TGTGCCATCAGTGATAGCAGGAGTCCCTACGAGCAGTACTTC.

The CDR3 here is CASSLQGAGFGSPLHF. In DNA, the CDR3 is TGTGCCAGCAGCCTCCAAGGGGCCGGCTTCGGTTCACCCCTCCACTTT. The gene calls are TRBV14 and TRBJ1-6, with a weak D call TRBD1 (5 bases). CDR1 and CDR2 from the germline V gene are SGHDN and FVKESK. V was pared by 4 bases and J by 9 bases, with 19 bases between. This CDR3 region has 16 residues.

In its sample, this clone ranks as medium-sized. The rearrangement joins TRBV28 to TRBJ1-2; weak D call: TRBD1 (5 bases). The germline V gene encodes CDR1 MDHEN and CDR2 SYDVKM. Deletions cut 5 bases from V and 4 bases from J, with 11 bases between. The CDR3 is made up of 13 amino acids. The CDR3 protein is CASSPQGLYGYTF. CDR3 DNA: TGTGCCAGCAGTCCTCAGGGCCTCTATGGCTACACCTTC.

Only a few counts were recorded for this clone. The V call is TRBV9, the J call TRBJ2-2; 13 nucleotides line up with TRBD2. CDR3 size: 16 residues. V dropped 2 bases and J dropped 6; count of bases not matched to a gene: 4. Germline V gene data show CDR1 as SGDLS and CDR2 as YYNGEE. For the CDR3, the DNA is TGTGCCAGCAGCGTCACGACTAGCGGGGGGTCCGGGGAGCTGTTTTTT. As protein: CASSVTTSGGSGELFF. The whole variable domain, filled in from reference TRBV9 and TRBJ2-2, reads DSGVTQTPKHLITATGQRVTLRCSPRSGDLSVYWYQQSLDQGLQFLIQYYNGEERAKGNILERFSAQQFPDLHSELNLSSLELGDSALYFCASSVTTSGGSGELFFGEGSRLTVL.

J is TRBJ2-5 and V is TRBV7-3; D perhaps matches TRBD2 (7 bases). This CDR3 region has 14 residues. Germline V lookup: CDR1 SGHTA, CDR2 FQGTGA. V lost 5 bases, J lost 5 bases, and 15 bases lay in between. The CDR3 is CASSPNGGRETQYF. Written as DNA, the CDR3 is TGTGCCAGCAGCCCTAACGGGGGGCGGGAGACCCAGTACTTC.

The chain links TRBV7-2 to TRBJ2-2, with D possibly matching TRBD1 (6 bases). Germline V gives CDR1 SGHTA, CDR2 FQGNSA. Trimming took off 0 bases at V and 4 bases at J, with 12 bases between the two ends. The CDR3 length is 16 residues. In DNA form, the CDR3 reads TGTGCCAGCAGCTTAGCGACAGGTGGGAGCACCGGGGAGCTGTTTTTT. Amino acids: CASSLATGGSTGELFF.

The V call is TRBV10-3, the J call TRBJ2-1; 10 positions agree with TRBD2. With V trimmed by 6 bases and J by 6 bases, 11 bases remained unmatched. The CDR3 is 16 residues long. CDR1 and CDR2 (germline): ENHRY, SYGVKD. CDR3 DNA sequence: TGTGCCATCAGGGGTGAGGGAGCGGGGGGGCCCAATGAGCAGTTCTTC. Protein: CAIRGEGAGGPNEQFF.

This chain joins TRBV11-3 and TRBJ2-1; D is undetermined. The germline V gene encodes CDR1 SGHNT and CDR2 YENEEA. Deletions cut 2 bases from V and 6 bases from J, with 8 bases between. The CDR3 sequence is 13 residues long. CDR3 residues: CASSLYSGNEQFF. CDR3 bases: TGTGCCAGCAGCTTATATTCTGGCAATGAGCAGTTCTTC.

This chain connects TRBV18 to TRBJ2-3; no clear D gene. The V gene's germline CDR1 is KGHSH and CDR2 LQKENI. Trimming cost V 3 bases and J 10 bases, with 14 bases left between them. This CDR3 spans 13 amino acids. This chain's CDR3 is CASSPPDSVAQYF. The DNA of the CDR3 is TGTGCCAGCTCACCTCCTGACTCAGTGGCGCAGTATTTT.

This clone was detected only once. The chain links TRBV6-6 to TRBJ1-6; 9 bases are a match to TRBD1. This CDR3 is 14 amino acids long. With V trimmed by 5 bases and J by 7 bases, 3 bases remained unmatched. Germline loops: CDR1 MNHNY, CDR2 SVGAGI (reference sequence). The CDR3 here is CASSRDRVNSPLHF. In nucleotides, the CDR3 is TGTGCCAGCAGTCGGGACAGGGTAAATTCACCCCTCCACTTT.

The chain links TRBV21-1 to TRBJ1-1; TRBD1 was called by the table and not checked on the DNA. TRBV21-1 is a known pseudogene. This CDR3 contains 16 residues. DNA for the CDR3: TGTGCCAGCAGCAAAGAGGGGGTCCCTGGGGACACTGAAGCTTTCTTT. Amino acid sequence: CASSKEGVPGDTEAFF.

The J gene is TRBJ1-3, the V gene TRBV7-2; no definite D call. The CDR3 length is 13 residues. The ends were cut back, 3 bases at V and 8 bases at J, with 11 bases in the middle. Per the germline V gene, CDR1 is SGHTA and CDR2 is FQGNSA. The CDR3, as DNA: TGTGCCAGCAGCTTCGGACTGTATTACACCATATATTTT. This gives the protein CASSFGLYYTIYF.

This clone was detected a few times. This sequence joins TRBV19 and TRBJ1-5, with no clear D. Trimming left V 5 bases short and J 3 bases short, with 14 bases between. CDR1 LNHDA and CDR2 SQIVND come from the germline V gene (reference sequence). This CDR3 has 15 amino acids. In nucleotides, the CDR3 is TGTGCCAGTAGTCCTCTGCCCGGGGTCAATCAGCCCCAGCATTTT. Translated: CASSPLPGVNQPQHF.

The chain joins TRBV5-4 to TRBJ1-5; perhaps TRBD1 as D (6 bases). The CDR3 covers 15 residues. CDR1 SGHNT and CDR2 YYREEE come from the germline V gene (reference sequence). The V gene lost 0 bases and the J gene lost 2 bases, with 9 bases spanning the gap. CDR3 sequence: CASSLAPGGNQPQHF. In nucleotides, the CDR3 is TGTGCCAGCAGCTTGGCGCCAGGGGGCAATCAGCCCCAGCATTTT.

The gene calls are TRBV2 and TRBJ2-7; D call uncertain. V was pared by 4 bases and J by 6 bases, with 4 bases between. CDR3 length: 10 amino acids. Germline assignment: CDR1 SNHLY and CDR2 FYNNEI. The CDR3 coding sequence is TGTGCCAGCAGTGTTGCCGAGCAGTACTTC. Translation gives CASSVAEQYF.

The chain has TRBV7-2 and TRBJ2-7; the match to TRBD2 covers 7 bases. Germline CDR1 is SGHTA and CDR2 is FQGNSA. Trimming at V came to 2 bases and at J to 6 bases, leaving 10 bases not matched to a gene. CDR3 length: 15 residues. CDR3 bases: TGTGCCAGCAGCTTAAGGCTAGCGGTGGAACTCGAGCAGTACTTC. Its translation: CASSLRLAVELEQYF.

This clone was picked up a small number of times. The chain couples TRBV6-1 to TRBJ2-1, with TRBD2 identical over 10 bases. The CDR3 extends over 15 amino acids. CDR1 MNHNS and CDR2 SASEGT come from the germline V gene. Trimming cost V 5 bases and J 7 bases; bases outside gene matches: 8. The CDR3 reads CASSSSGGKRNEQFF. The CDR3 DNA sequence: TGTGCCAGCAGTTCTAGCGGGGGAAAAAGGAATGAGCAGTTCTTC.

J is TRBJ1-6 and V is TRBV5-4, with D perhaps matching TRBD1 (6 bases). The V gene's germline CDR1 is SGHNT and CDR2 YYREEE (reference sequence). The CDR3 is 13 amino acids. The V gene lost 4 bases and the J gene lost 7 bases, with 9 bases spanning the gap. The CDR3 DNA sequence: TGTGCCAGCAGCCAAGGGACAAATTCACCCCTCCACTTT. Its protein is CASSQGTNSPLHF.

This clone was seen more than once but under ten times. As DNA, the CDR3 is TGTGCCAGCAGTCCTACACCAATTGCTAACTATGGCTACACCTTC. It yields the protein CASSPTPIANYGYTF. The rearrangement joins TRBV7-3 to TRBJ1-2; D gene unclear. The CDR3 runs to 15 residues. Germline V CDR1 and CDR2: SGHTA, FQGTGA. V lost 6 bases and J lost 0, with 14 bases in between.